This T cell receptor beta chain comes out of a study of blood T cell repertoires in COVID-19. Whole-study context: The United States, Italy and Spain were the sources of the acute and convalescent COVID-19 samples. From T cells, B-cell-depleted T cells, or PBMCs came the material, which was cDNA or gDNA.

J lost 3 bases, V lost 3 bases, and 7 bases had no gene match. CDR3 length: 18 residues. Germline lookup yields CDR1 LGHDT and CDR2 YNNKEL (reference sequence). Under the authors' procedure: Researchers report that nucleated cell counts were estimated from reference gene primer amplification. The data were produced by immunoSEQ multiplex PCR, yet TCRdb's version contains in-frame clones alone and is incomplete. V and J calls and clone size are copied from that table; D and trimming were computed from the DNA. The sample has 100,000 to 150,000 clones, around 89% seen once. The chain joins TRBV3-1 (or the pseudogene TRBV3-2) to TRBJ2-1, with 14 bases matching TRBD2. Sequenced input: peripheral blood. The receptor's source is a man in his forties or fifties with acute or convalescent COVID-19. CDR3 coding DNA: TGTGCCAGCAGCCACCAGACTAGCGGGAGGGCAATCTACAATGAGCAGTTCTTC. This codes for CASSHQTSGRAIYNEQFF.